This T cell receptor (beta chain) was recovered during a study of T cell repertoires in cytomegalovirus infection. The overall study: It can be stated that public TCR beta signatures indicated CMV infection as well as a matching HLA type. General study points: The response measured ex vivo was dominated by TCR beta clonotypes (HLA-C-restricted and CMV-specific). Cumulative public TCR beta family frequency identified carriers of CMV plus the relevant HLA.

V lost 1 base and J lost 0, with 8 bases in between. Germline V CDR1 and CDR2: SGHVS, FNYEAQ. The CDR3 runs to 15 residues. TCRdb re-called the reads with MiXCR, one entry per CDR3 protein. The sample lists approximately 500,000 distinct CDR3 sequences, approximately 15% occurring once. This clonotype appeared many times. Its antigen is as yet unknown. The receptor's source is a human donor in good health (CMV status not recorded). Some clones in this sample may be carry-over from other donors' samples. V gene TRBV7-6 combines with J gene TRBJ2-3, with D unresolved. Sample: CD8+ T cells from PBMCs. The CDR3 loop reads CASSLEGISTDTQYF. DNA for the CDR3: TGTGCCAGCAGCTTAGAAGGGATAAGCACAGATACGCAGTATTTT. Complete variable domain (other parts from reference TRBV7-6 and TRBJ2-3): GAGVSQSPRYKVTKRGQDVALRCDPISGHVSLYWYRQALGQGPEFLTYFNYEAQQDKSGLPNDRFSAERPEGSISTLTIQRTEQRDSAMYRCASSLEGISTDTQYFGPGTRLTVL.